Below are 25 T cell receptor beta chains sequenced from a single sample in a study of regulatory T cells in long-lasting Graves disease. Stated time point: newly diagnosed GD, antithyroid drugs for less than 3 months. The TCR library was made from RNA extracted from PBMCs. Building the TCR beta libraries relied on iRepertoire HTBI primers, and CDR3 regions underwent Arm-PCR. TCRdb independently ran MiXCR on the multiplex PCR reads; one entry per CDR3 protein. In the table there are about 540,000 distinct CDR3 sequences, approximately 12% of which are singletons. This sample was also put to use in a study of T cells in Graves' hyperthyroidism and ophthalmopathy.

The sample consisted of peripheral blood mononuclear cells (PBMCs), taken at new diagnosis, from a patient treated with antithyroid drugs. The receptors come from a man younger than 40 with Graves disease.

In this sample, this clonotype turned up a few times. The V and J genes are TRBV24-1 and TRBJ1-2; D not resolved. Germline CDR1 is KGHDR and CDR2 is SFDVKD. The CDR3 has 10 residues. Trimming cost V 9 bases and J 8 bases, with 9 bases left between them. Here the CDR3 reads CATGKGGYTF. For the CDR3, the DNA is TGTGCCACCGGGAAGGGAGGCTACACCTTC.

This chain joins TRBV6-1 and TRBJ1-1; weak D call: TRBD1 (6 bases). The CDR3 totals 15 residues. V was trimmed by 5 bases and J by 6 bases, leaving 19 bases between them. Germline V CDR1 and CDR2: MNHNS, SASEGT. The chain's CDR3 is CASSLSTGPVAEAFF. The CDR3 coding sequence is TGTGCCAGCAGTCTTTCGACAGGCCCCGTGGCTGAAGCTTTCTTT.

At least ten counts were recorded for this clonotype. The chain employs TRBV7-9 and TRBJ2-5; no reliable D call. The CDR3 extends over 10 amino acids. V lost 6 bases to trimming and J lost 4 bases, with 3 bases between them. CDR1 and CDR2 from the germline V gene are SEHNR and FQNEAQ (reference sequence). The CDR3 spells CASRGETQYF. The DNA of the CDR3 is TGTGCCAGCAGGGGAGAGACCCAGTACTTC.

The gene calls are TRBV5-8 and TRBJ2-3; tentative D call: TRBD1 (6 bases). Germline assignment: CDR1 SGHTS and CDR2 YDEGEE. The ends were cut back, 4 bases at V and 3 bases at J, with 15 bases in the middle. The CDR3 is made up of 15 amino acids. CDR3 bases: TGTGCCAGCAGCCGAAACGGAAGGGGGACAGATACGCAGTATTTT. As protein: CASSRNGRGTDTQYF. The variable domain in full, with the rest retrieved from reference TRBV5-8 and TRBJ2-3, is EAGVTQSPTHLIKTRGQQATLRCSPISGHTSVYWYQQALGLGLQFLLWYDEGEERNRGNFPPRFSGRQFPNYSSELNVNALELEDSALYLCASSRNGRGTDTQYFGPGTRLTVL.

This chain joins TRBV5-4 and TRBJ2-1; D gene unclear. This CDR3 spans 15 amino acids. V lost 2 bases to trimming and J lost 8 bases, with 17 bases between them. From germline, CDR1 is SGHNT and CDR2 YYREEE (reference sequence). The CDR3 region has the DNA TGTGCCAGCAGCTTTTTAGCTGTCGTATCATATGAGCAGTTCTTC. This translates into CASSFLAVVSYEQFF.

This sequence joins TRBV19 and TRBJ2-1; the match to TRBD1 covers 8 bases. The CDR3 is 17 residues long. Germline V CDR1 and CDR2: LNHDA, SQIVND (reference sequence). Trimming took 3 bases from V and 0 from J; bases not matched to a gene: 7. The CDR3 sequence is CASSIRGRGHSYNEQFF. The CDR3 DNA follows: TGTGCCAGTAGTATCCGAGGCAGGGGGCACTCCTACAATGAGCAGTTCTTC. The full variable domain, in which reference TRBV19 and TRBJ2-1 provide the parts outside the CDR3, is DGGITQSPKYLFRKEGQNVTLSCEQNLNHDAMYWYRQDPGQGLRLIYYSQIVNDFQKGDIAEGYSVSREKKESFPLTVTSAQKNPTAFYLCASSIRGRGHSYNEQFFGPGTRLTVL.

The table lists this clonotype with many counts. This chain links TRBV27 with TRBJ1-1; D perhaps matches TRBD1 (5 bases). Between the trimmed V and J ends, which lost 7 bases and 6 bases, there was a span of 15 bases. The CDR3 totals 13 residues. In germline, CDR1 is MNHEY, CDR2 SMNVEV (reference sequence). The chain's CDR3 is CASNPLQGPEAFF. In DNA form, the CDR3 reads TGTGCCAGCAACCCGCTTCAGGGACCTGAAGCTTTCTTT.

This clonotype was picked up many times. The chain has TRBV14 and TRBJ2-1, with D possibly TRBD2 on 6 matching bases. This CDR3 region has 16 residues. V dropped 4 bases and J dropped 9 bases, with 22 bases sitting between them. Germline-derived CDR1 and CDR2 are SGHDN and FVKESK. The CDR3 DNA reads as TGTGCCAGCAGCCCCCGGGACTGGCAAAGCTCTGGTGAGCAGTTCTTC. It yields the protein CASSPRDWQSSGEQFF.

Many counts were recorded for this clonotype. This chain connects TRBV28 to TRBJ1-3; possibly TRBD1 for D (5 bases). This CDR3 contains 19 residues. The germline CDR1 and CDR2 sequences are MDHEN and SYDVKM. V was shortened by 6 bases and J by 1 base, with 25 bases between the two germline ends. CDR3 sequence reads: CASSLVGNRRPYSGNTIYF. In nucleotides, the CDR3 is TGTGCCAGCAGCCTTGTGGGGAACAGGCGCCCTTATTCTGGAAACACCATATATTTT.

This clonotype was seen more than once but under ten times. The chain joins TRBV20-1 to TRBJ2-5, with D possibly being TRBD1 or TRBD2 (6 bases each). V lost 5 bases and J lost 4, with 11 bases in between. The CDR3 sequence is 12 residues long. From germline, CDR1 is DFQATT and CDR2 SNEGSKA (reference sequence). This CDR3 is CSAQQGGETQYF. CDR3 nucleotide sequence: TGCAGTGCTCAACAGGGAGGAGAGACCCAGTACTTC.

This clonotype has ten or more counts. V gene TRBV5-4 combines with J gene TRBJ2-7, with TRBD2 matching 10 bases. Germline CDR1 is SGHNT and CDR2 is YYREEE (reference sequence). The trim removed 4 bases at V and 3 bases at J, leaving 7 bases unmatched. The CDR3 is 15 residues long. CDR3 bases: TGTGCCAGCAGCAATAGCGGGGGGAGGCTCTACGAGCAGTACTTC. Residues: CASSNSGGRLYEQYF.

This chain connects TRBV19 to TRBJ2-5; 9 nucleotides match TRBD1. The V gene end was trimmed by 4 bases and the J gene end by 5 bases; junction bases not matched to a gene: 8. The CDR3 loop spans 15 amino acids. The germline CDR1 and CDR2 sequences are LNHDA and SQIVND (reference sequence). CDR3 DNA: TGTGCCAGTAGTAGAGGGACAGGGCTGGGGGAGACCCAGTACTTC. Protein sequence: CASSRGTGLGETQYF.

There are many counts of this clonotype. The chain links TRBV29-1 to TRBJ2-7; TRBD2 matches 7 bases. J lost 3 bases, V lost 7 bases, and 6 bases had no gene match. Looked up from germline, CDR1 is SQVTM and CDR2 is ANQGSEA. The CDR3 is 12 amino acids. CDR3 in DNA: TGCAGCGCCGGGGGGACGGTCTACGAGCAGTACTTC. Protein: CSAGGTVYEQYF.

This clonotype was detected many times. CDR3 sequence reads: CASSQTGSRETQYF. CDR3 DNA: TGTGCCAGCAGCCAAACAGGGTCGCGAGAGACCCAGTACTTC. This chain uses TRBV7-6 with TRBJ2-5, with D possibly being TRBD1 (6 bases). V lost 5 bases and J 4 bases, leaving 14 bases between the germline ends. CDR3 length: 14 amino acids. The germline V gene encodes CDR1 SGHVS and CDR2 FNYEAQ.

CDR3 nucleotides: TGTGCCAGCAGCCAAGGGACTTTAAACACCATATATTTT. As protein: CASSQGTLNTIYF. V and J are TRBV4-2 and TRBJ1-3; D remains unclear. CDR3 length equals 13 residues. V was trimmed by 1 base and J by 6 bases, leaving 7 bases between them. Germline V lookup: CDR1 LGHNA, CDR2 YNFKEQ.

V usage is TRBV29-1 and J usage is TRBJ2-5; the match to TRBD2 covers 7 bases. This CDR3 spans 13 amino acids. The germline CDR1 and CDR2 sequences are SQVTM and ANQGSEA. Trimming removed 4 bases from V and 4 bases from J; junction bases left unmatched: 6. CDR3 region: CSVGGGGRETQYF. The CDR3 DNA reads as TGCAGCGTTGGGGGGGGAGGGCGAGAGACCCAGTACTTC.

This clonotype has ten or more counts. The chain links TRBV3-1 to TRBJ2-1, with 10 bases lining up with TRBD2. The CDR3 covers 13 residues. V gave up 2 bases and J gave up 15 bases; unmatched junction bases: 7. The V gene's germline CDR1 is LGHDT and CDR2 YNNKEL (reference sequence). The CDR3 DNA follows: TGTGCCAGCAGCCAAAGCCCTAGCGGGAGTTCGTTCTTC. Its protein product is CASSQSPSGSSFF.

This clonotype appeared many times. The chain links TRBV5-1 to TRBJ2-3, with TRBD2 matching over 7 bases. The germline gives CDR1 SGHRS, CDR2 YFSETQ. J was trimmed by 2 bases and V by 4 bases; bases with no gene match: 10. This CDR3 region has 16 residues. DNA of the CDR3: TGCGCCAGCAGCATATTCTCCGGGACTAACACAGATACGCAGTATTTT. Residues: CASSIFSGTNTDTQYF.

This clonotype was found many times. This chain joins TRBV20-1 and TRBJ2-7; either TRBD1 or TRBD2 may fit D (7 bases each). Germline values: CDR1 DFQATT, CDR2 SNEGSKA (reference sequence). Trimming removed 5 bases at V and 2 bases at J, with 19 bases between. This CDR3 is 15 amino acids long. The CDR3 here is CSAYHPGGTAYEQYF. CDR3 sequence (DNA): TGCAGTGCTTATCACCCCGGGGGGACAGCCTACGAGCAGTACTTC.

The table lists this clonotype with many counts. The V and J genes are TRBV9 and TRBJ2-2; D uncertain. Looked up from germline, CDR1 is SGDLS and CDR2 is YYNGEE. V was trimmed by 4 bases and J by 4 bases, leaving 8 bases between them. The length of the CDR3 is 13 residues. The CDR3 reads CASSLSSTGELFF. The CDR3 DNA reads as TGTGCCAGCAGCTTATCCAGCACCGGGGAGCTGTTTTTT.

Many counts were recorded for this clonotype. The genes are TRBV7-2 and TRBJ2-3; D is possibly TRBD1 (5 bases). This CDR3 is built from 16 residues. Trimming pared 0 bases from V and 2 bases from J, leaving 12 bases between. The germline CDR1 and CDR2 sequences are SGHTA and FQGNSA. Here the CDR3 DNA reads TGTGCCAGCAGCTTAGCGCATCAGGGTTCCACAGATACGCAGTATTTT. It encodes CASSLAHQGSTDTQYF.

This clonotype showed up many times. The rearrangement uses TRBV12-3 or TRBV12-4 and TRBJ2-7; 7 positions agree with TRBD1. Trimming cost V 9 bases and J 4 bases; bases outside gene matches: 9. This CDR3 is built from 13 residues. The CDR3 here is CASLLGTEYEQYF. CDR3 bases: TGTGCCAGTCTTCTCGGGACAGAGTACGAGCAGTACTTC.

This clonotype was picked up many times. The chain carries TRBV27 and TRBJ2-1; unclear D gene. CDR3 length equals 16 residues. CDR1 is MNHEY and CDR2 is SMNVEV in the germline V gene (reference sequence). V was shortened by 2 bases and J by 0 bases, with 11 bases between the two germline ends. In nucleotides, the CDR3 is TGTGCCAGCAGTTTACTAGGGCGGAGCTCCTACAATGAGCAGTTCTTC. Translating gives CASSLLGRSSYNEQFF.

The table lists this clonotype with many counts. The gene calls are TRBV30 and TRBJ1-2, with D hard to call. Germline V gives CDR1 GTSNPN, CDR2 SVGIG (reference sequence). V lost 1 base and J 2 bases, leaving 11 bases between the germline ends. The CDR3 is 14 amino acids. The CDR3: CAWSEASLNYGYTF. CDR3 DNA sequence: TGTGCCTGGAGTGAGGCATCCTTGAACTATGGCTACACCTTC. The complete variable domain, with remaining parts taken from reference TRBV30 and TRBJ1-2, reads SQTIHQWPATLVQPVGSPLSLECTVEGTSNPNLYWYRQAAGRGLQLLFYSVGIGQISSEVPQNLSASRPQDRQFILSSKKLLLSDSGFYLCAWSEASLNYGYTFGSGTRLTVV.

This sequence joins TRBV9 and TRBJ1-1; unclear D gene. Germline V gene sequence: CDR1 SGDLS, CDR2 YYNGEE. The CDR3 sequence is 13 residues long. Trimming removed 6 bases from V and 4 bases from J, with 13 bases in between. CDR3 amino acids: CASTTDGSTEAFF. The CDR3 DNA reads TGTGCCAGCACCACGGACGGTAGCACTGAAGCTTTCTTT.